Below, 3 T cell receptor beta chains from the same sample are listed, as sequenced in a study of cytomegalovirus exposure and HLA in healthy donors. Researchers ran the PCR with 60 Vbeta and 13 Jbeta primers. Sequencing was performed with immunoSEQ multiplex PCR; in TCRdb, only in-frame clones are kept and a portion is missing. The sample yields about 160,000 clones, about 60% seen once. Sequencing used PBMCs. These receptors were obtained from a woman in her fifties or sixties in good health and CMV-seropositive.

The genes are TRBV28 and TRBJ1-5; D perhaps matches TRBD1 (6 bases). There are 16 residues in the CDR3. Trimming left V 3 bases short and J 3 bases short, with 15 bases between. Germline assignment: CDR1 MDHEN and CDR2 SYDVKM. This CDR3 is CASSFLGGAANQPQHF. The CDR3 coding sequence is TGTGCCAGCAGTTTCCTCGGGGGGGCGGCCAATCAGCCCCAGCATTTT.

This clone was recorded a few times. V and J are TRBV27 and TRBJ1-4; D gene uncertain. Trimming pared 6 bases from V and 3 bases from J, leaving 11 bases between. The CDR3 runs to 14 residues. CDR1 is MNHEY, CDR2 SMNVEV, per germline (reference sequence). In DNA form, the CDR3 reads TGTGCCAGCAGCTCAGGATCCTCTAATGAAAAACTGTTTTTT. Translated: CASSSGSSNEKLFF.

The gene calls are TRBV4-1 and TRBJ2-7; 9 nucleotides match TRBD2. There are 16 residues in the CDR3. Germline V gene data show CDR1 as MGHRA and CDR2 as YSYEKL. The junction had 8 bases not matched to a gene; V was cut back by 2 bases and J by 3 bases. For the CDR3, the DNA is TGCGCCAGCAGCCAAAGATATGGTAGCGGGAGCTACGAGCAGTACTTC. It is translated as CASSQRYGSGSYEQYF.